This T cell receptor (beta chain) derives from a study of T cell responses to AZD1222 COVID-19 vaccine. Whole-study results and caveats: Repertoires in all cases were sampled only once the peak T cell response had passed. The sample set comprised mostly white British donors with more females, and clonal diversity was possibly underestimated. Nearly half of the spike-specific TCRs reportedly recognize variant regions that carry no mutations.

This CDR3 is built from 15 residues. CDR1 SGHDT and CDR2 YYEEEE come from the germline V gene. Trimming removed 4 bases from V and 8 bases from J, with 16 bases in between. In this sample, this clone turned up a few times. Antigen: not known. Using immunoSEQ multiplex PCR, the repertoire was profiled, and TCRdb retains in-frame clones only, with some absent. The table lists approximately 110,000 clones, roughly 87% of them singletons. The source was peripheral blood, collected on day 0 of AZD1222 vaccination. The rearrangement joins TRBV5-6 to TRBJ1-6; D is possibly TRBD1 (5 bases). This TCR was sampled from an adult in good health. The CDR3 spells CASSLWGRAHSPLHF. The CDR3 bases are TGTGCCAGCAGCCTGTGGGGCAGGGCTCATTCACCCCTCCACTTT.